This is a list of T cell receptor beta chains from one sample in a study of spatial heterogeneity in lung cancer. TCRdb analysed the 5' RACE reads with MiXCR anew, one entry per CDR3 protein. The sample holds about 36,000 distinct CDR3 sequences, around 7.6% seen once. The sequenced sample was PBMCs, obtained at follow-up. These receptors came from a male donor with early-stage non-small cell lung cancer. CDR3s include the opening cysteine and the closing phenylalanine or tryptophan. D genes are given only for firm matches. For some rows the clone size is stated as once, few or many, or as a class when expanded; others skip it.

v_gene	d_gene	len	j_gene	abundance	CDR3aa	CDR3nt
TRBV4-1	-	12	TRBJ2-2	many	CASSQSTGELFF	TGCGCCAGCAGCCAAAGCACCGGGGAGCTGTTTTTT
TRBV29-1	-	12	TRBJ1-1	many	CSVKGGTTEAFF	TGCAGCGTTAAAGGAGGGACCACTGAAGCTTTCTTT
TRBV19	TRBD1	13	TRBJ2-7	medium-sized	CASSMGQAYEQYF	TGTGCCAGTAGTATGGGACAGGCCTACGAGCAGTACTTC
TRBV12-3/TRBV12-4	-	13	TRBJ1-2	many	CASSLNSEYGYTF	TGTGCCAGCAGTTTAAACTCGGAGTATGGCTACACCTTC
TRBV6-2/TRBV6-3	-	15	TRBJ1-3	many	CASSSGITQGNTIYF	TGTGCCAGCAGTTCAGGGATTACGCAAGGAAACACCATATATTTT
TRBV29-1	-	13	TRBJ2-1	many	CSVKDQRDNEQFF	TGCAGCGTTAAGGACCAGAGAGACAATGAGCAGTTCTTC
TRBV3-1	TRBD2	17	TRBJ2-3	many	CASSQGPAGGGTDTQYF	TGTGCCAGCAGCCAAGGACCGGCGGGGGGCGGCACAGATACGCAGTATTTT
TRBV29-1	-	11	TRBJ1-3	-	CSVPERNTIYF	TGCAGCGTCCCGGAGCGAAACACCATATATTTT
TRBV6-5	-	13	TRBJ2-2	-	CASRTGNSGELFF	TGTGCCAGCAGAACGGGAAACTCCGGGGAGCTGTTTTTT
TRBV20-1	TRBD2	15	TRBJ2-1	-	CSAPTSGGTYNEQFF	TGCAGTGCCCCGACTAGCGGGGGAACTTACAATGAGCAGTTCTTC
TRBV2	-	13	TRBJ1-6	many	CASSKTERSPLHF	TGTGCCAGCAGTAAAACAGAGCGTTCACCCCTCCACTTT
TRBV7-9	-	14	TRBJ2-5	many	CASSLDRDIETQYF	TGTGCCAGCAGCTTAGACCGGGACATAGAGACCCAGTACTTC
TRBV11-2	TRBD1	15	TRBJ1-1	many	CASTLRPDREGGKFF	TGTGCCAGCACCCTCCGGCCCGACAGGGAAGGGGGGAAGTTCTTT
TRBV29-1	-	9	TRBJ1-1	-	CSVGTQAFF	TGCAGCGTTGGGACGCAAGCTTTCTTT
TRBV2	-	10	TRBJ2-5	many	CASGGETQYF	TGTGCCAGCGGGGGAGAGACCCAGTACTTC
TRBV11-1	-	13	TRBJ1-4	many	CASSISMEEKLFF	TGTGCCAGCAGCATTTCAATGGAAGAAAAACTGTTTTTT
TRBV24-1	TRBD1	14	TRBJ1-2	many	CATSDSTGVGGYTF	TGTGCCACCAGTGATTCTACAGGGGTTGGTGGCTACACCTTC
TRBV7-9	-	14	TRBJ2-2	medium-sized	CASSLADITGELFF	TGTGCCAGCAGCTTAGCCGATATAACCGGGGAGCTGTTTTTT
TRBV7-6	-	14	TRBJ1-6	-	CASSAQGRDSPLHF	TGTGCCAGCAGCGCCCAGGGAAGGGACTCACCCCTCCACTTT
TRBV28	TRBD1	12	TRBJ2-7	many	CASGQVPYEQYF	TGTGCCAGCGGACAGGTGCCCTACGAGCAGTACTTC
TRBV20-1	TRBD2	18	TRBJ2-3	many	CSARGSPTSGDWADTQYF	TGCAGTGCTAGAGGGTCCCCCACTAGCGGGGATTGGGCAGATACGCAGTATTTT
TRBV11-2	-	17	TRBJ2-2	many	CASSLFGAVANTGELFF	TGTGCCAGCAGCCTCTTTGGGGCGGTGGCGAACACCGGGGAGCTGTTTTTT
TRBV4-1	-	17	TRBJ2-4	-	CASSQDMATIGKNIQYF	TGCGCCAGCAGCCAAGATATGGCTACTATAGGCAAAAACATTCAGTACTTC
TRBV21-1	-	17	TRBJ2-2	-	CASSNREGQGNTGELFF	TGTGCCAGCAGCAATCGGGAGGGACAGGGAAACACCGGGGAGCTGTTTTTT
TRBV20-1	TRBD1	13	TRBJ2-3	few	CSARIQGPDTQYF	TGCAGTGCTAGAATACAGGGGCCAGATACGCAGTATTTT
TRBV19	-	14	TRBJ2-1	many	CASSIRLYYNEQFF	TGTGCCAGTAGTATCCGCCTGTACTACAATGAGCAGTTCTTC
TRBV29-1	-	15	TRBJ2-3	many	CSVEDSRASTDTQYF	TGCAGCGTTGAAGATAGTCGGGCTAGCACAGATACGCAGTATTTT
TRBV6-5	-	12	TRBJ1-1	many	CASSDQNTEAFF	TGTGCCAGCAGTGACCAGAACACTGAAGCTTTCTTT
TRBV7-6	TRBD1	15	TRBJ2-2	many	CASSTGTGAGGELFF	TGTGCCAGCAGCACCGGGACAGGGGCCGGCGGGGAGCTGTTTTTT
TRBV7-9	-	13	TRBJ1-2	many	CASSLMDNYGYTF	TGTGCCAGCAGCTTAATGGATAACTATGGCTACACCTTC
TRBV5-5	-	13	TRBJ2-7	many	CASSLFGIREQYF	TGTGCCAGCAGCTTGTTTGGGATACGGGAGCAGTACTTC
TRBV7-2	-	13	TRBJ2-7	-	CVSSLVGAYEQYF	TGTGTCAGCAGCTTAGTGGGGGCCTACGAGCAGTACTTC
TRBV6-2/TRBV6-3	-	11	TRBJ1-1	many	CASSYPGGAFF	TGTGCCAGCAGTTACCCGGGCGGCGCTTTCTTT
TRBV6-6	-	14	TRBJ1-1	many	CASSSLGANTEAFF	TGTGCCAGCAGTTCATTAGGGGCGAACACTGAAGCTTTCTTT
TRBV25-1	-	14	TRBJ1-6	many	CASSEMAYNSPLHF	TGTGCCAGCAGTGAAATGGCATACAATTCACCCCTCCACTTT
TRBV11-2	-	14	TRBJ2-1	many	CASSLAGRHNEQFF	TGTGCCAGCAGCTTAGCAGGGCGGCACAATGAGCAGTTCTTC
TRBV12-3/TRBV12-4	TRBD2	17	TRBJ2-3	many	CASSQGLAGDLTDTQYF	TGTGCCAGCAGCCAAGGGCTAGCGGGGGACCTCACAGATACGCAGTATTTT